Below are 21 T cell receptor beta chains sequenced from a single sample in a study of cytomegalovirus exposure and HLA in healthy donors (dated by TCRdb to 2016 to 2017). The library was prepared using the immunoSEQ multiplex PCR assay. The multiplex PCR relied on a mix of 60 forward primers for TCR Vbeta segments and 13 reverse primers for TCR Jbeta segments. TCRdb re-hosts the immuneACCESS table, in-frame sequences only. Its copies lack some clones; in the studies checked, an unresolved V gene accounts for under half of them, and the cause for the rest is not known. In this sample the table shows about 93,000 clones, approximately 72% of which occur a single time. Jointly, the top ten make up about 3.3% of the sample. What was sequenced was PBMCs. All receptors come from a woman between 40 and 55 years old in good health and CMV-seronegative.

The V and J genes are TRBV6-4 and TRBJ2-2; 7 positions match TRBD2. The V segment lost 6 bases and the J segment 2 bases; nucleotides outside the gene matches: 9. Germline V gene sequence: CDR1 MRHNA, CDR2 SNTAGT. The length of the CDR3 is 16 residues. CDR3 loop: CASRGGQRENTGELFF. The DNA of the CDR3 is TGTGCCAGCAGAGGTGGGCAGCGGGAAAACACCGGGGAGCTGTTTTTT.

The rearrangement joins TRBV11-2 to TRBJ2-3, with 9 bases aligning to TRBD2. The CDR3 is 15 amino acids. The V gene's germline CDR1 is SGHAT and CDR2 FQNNGV. Germline trimming cut 0 bases from V and 9 bases from J; bases unmatched to any gene: 7. The CDR3 region is CASSLDGGSGSTQYF. Written as DNA, the CDR3 is TGTGCCAGCAGCTTAGATGGGGGTAGCGGGAGCACGCAGTATTTT.

In this sample, this clone turned up once. The chain is built from TRBV7-2 and TRBJ1-5; D may be TRBD1 (5 bases). Trimming stripped 5 bases from V and 9 bases from J, with 14 bases between. Germline V gene lookup returns CDR1 SGHTA and CDR2 FQGNSA. The CDR3 runs 13 residues. The DNA of the CDR3 is TGTGCCAGCAGCCTCACTCCCCAGGGGCCCCAGCATTTT. Translation gives CASSLTPQGPQHF.

The rearrangement joins TRBV27 to TRBJ2-5, with a possible D match to TRBD1 (5 bases). Trimming shortened V by 2 bases and J by 5 bases, and 9 bases separated the two germline ends. This CDR3 has 13 residues. Per germline, CDR1 MNHEY and CDR2 SMNVEV (reference sequence). This CDR3 reads CASSLGRAETQYF. The DNA of the CDR3 is TGTGCCAGCAGTTTAGGCAGGGCTGAGACCCAGTACTTC.

The gene calls are TRBV5-1 and TRBJ2-7, with 10 bases that match TRBD1. CDR1 is SGHRS and CDR2 is YFSETQ in the germline V gene. V lost 4 bases to trimming and J lost 2 bases; unmatched junction nucleotides: 12. The CDR3 contains 17 residues. CDR3 in DNA: TGCGCCAGCAGCCTGGGACAACGACAGGGGGCCCCCTACGAGCAGTACTTC. Translated, it gives CASSLGQRQGAPYEQYF.

The chain joins TRBV5-4 to TRBJ2-5; the D gene is possibly TRBD2 (6 bases). The J call may be wrong; the DNA end is better matched by TRBJ2-7. Germline loops: CDR1 SGHNT, CDR2 YYREEE (reference sequence). The CDR3 length is 14 residues. This CDR3 is CASSLGGELSEQYF. Here the CDR3 DNA reads TGTGCCAGCAGCTTGGGGGGGGAACTAAGCGAGCAGTACTTC.

This clone was picked up one time. In DNA, the CDR3 is TGTGCCAGCAGCTTAAATCGTGGGGGCGGCGATACGCAGTATTTT. It yields the protein CASSLNRGGGDTQYF. The chain uses TRBV7-2 and TRBJ2-3; D may be TRBD1 (6 bases). V lost 2 bases to trimming and J lost 6 bases, with 15 bases between them. CDR1 and CDR2 from the germline V gene are SGHTA and FQGNSA. This CDR3 has 15 residues.

The chain is built from TRBV5-4 and TRBJ2-5, with 7 bases aligning to TRBD1. Germline V gives CDR1 SGHNT, CDR2 YYREEE (reference sequence). J was trimmed by 5 bases and V by 4 bases; bases with no gene match: 11. The CDR3 sequence is 15 residues long. In DNA form, the CDR3 reads TGTGCCAGCAGCCCTACGGGACAGAGCTTTGAGACCCAGTACTTC. This sequence encodes CASSPTGQSFETQYF.

This clone has more than one count but fewer than ten. The chain recombines TRBV27 with TRBJ1-1; D gene unclear. This CDR3 spans 15 amino acids. Trimming removed 5 bases from V and 0 bases from J, with 13 bases in between. CDR1 is MNHEY and CDR2 is SMNVEV in the germline V gene (reference sequence). The CDR3 bases are TGTGCCAGCAGTACCAGGATGCAGATGAACACTGAAGCTTTCTTT. This sequence encodes CASSTRMQMNTEAFF.

This chain connects TRBV19 to TRBJ2-5; 8 bases match TRBD1. Germline values: CDR1 LNHDA, CDR2 SQIVND (reference sequence). V lost 5 bases and J lost 5; bases outside the gene matches: 7. The CDR3 is made up of 14 amino acids. CDR3: CASSSSGGRETQYF. In DNA, the CDR3 is TGTGCCAGTAGTTCATCAGGGGGCCGGGAGACCCAGTACTTC.

The chain employs TRBV19 and TRBJ1-2; no definite D call. The CDR3 length is 13 residues. V was shortened by 3 bases and J by 3 bases, with 8 bases between the two germline ends. Germline V lookup: CDR1 LNHDA, CDR2 SQIVND (reference sequence). CDR3 loop: CASSMLSDYGYTF. In DNA form, the CDR3 reads TGTGCCAGTAGTATGTTGTCAGACTATGGCTACACCTTC.

The gene calls are TRBV19 and TRBJ2-3; 9 bases fit TRBD2. CDR3 length: 16 amino acids. Losses at the gene ends were 5 bases for V and 10 bases for J; bases not matched to a gene: 16. Germline CDR1 and CDR2: LNHDA and SQIVND (reference sequence). CDR3 nucleotide sequence: TGTGCCAGTAGTCGCCTCCCAGCGGGGGGAGATCAACCGCAGTATTTT. It encodes CASSRLPAGGDQPQYF.

This clone showed up just a few times. CDR3 sequence reads: CASSEEGGLYNEQFF. CDR3 sequence (DNA): TGTGCCAGCAGTGAAGAGGGAGGGCTATACAATGAGCAGTTCTTC. The genes are TRBV6-1 and TRBJ2-1, with 7 bases identical to TRBD2. The CDR3 runs to 15 residues. J was trimmed by 4 bases and V by 1 base; bases with no gene match: 4. Germline CDR1 and CDR2: MNHNS and SASEGT.

The chain joins TRBV5-5 to TRBJ1-5; the match to TRBD1 covers 7 bases. V trimming: 0 bases; J trimming: 2 bases; junction bases outside the gene matches: 2. Germline V gives CDR1 SGHKS, CDR2 YYEKEE (reference sequence). The CDR3 spans 15 residues. CDR3 in DNA: TGTGCCAGCAGCTTGGGTGGGACAGGCAATCAGCCCCAGCATTTT. Protein sequence: CASSLGGTGNQPQHF.

This clone was detected a few times. This sequence joins TRBV19 and TRBJ2-1, with a tentative D call TRBD2 (5 bases). CDR1 and CDR2 (germline): LNHDA, SQIVND (reference sequence). V lost 6 bases and J lost 7, with 13 bases in between. The CDR3 spans 13 residues. The chain's CDR3 is CASSPPGENEQFF. CDR3 DNA sequence: TGTGCCAGTAGCCCCCCTGGGGAGAATGAGCAGTTCTTC.

The DNA for the CDR3 is TGTGCCAGCGGCATGTTTCATTACGAGCAGTACTTC. This sequence encodes CASGMFHYEQYF. The chain joins TRBV28 to TRBJ2-7; no clear D. With 8 bases removed from V and 4 bases from J, the gap between germline ends came to 12 bases. This CDR3 contains 12 residues. Germline V gene data show CDR1 as MDHEN and CDR2 as SYDVKM.

This clone was seen a few times. The chain has TRBV4-3 and TRBJ2-5; 7 positions match TRBD1. The V segment lost 1 base and the J segment 2 bases; nucleotides outside the gene matches: 7. Per the germline V gene, CDR1 is LGHNA and CDR2 is YSLEER. The CDR3 extends over 16 amino acids. The CDR3 reads CASSQAWDSGQETQYF. As DNA, the CDR3 is TGCGCCAGCAGCCAAGCGTGGGACAGTGGACAAGAGACCCAGTACTTC.

V usage is TRBV27 and J usage is TRBJ2-4; a weak D match, TRBD1 (6 bases). V was cut by 0 bases and J by 1 base, with 10 bases left in between. The CDR3 length is 16 residues. CDR1 MNHEY and CDR2 SMNVEV come from the germline V gene (reference sequence). The CDR3 is CASSLSLGAAKNIQYF. Written as DNA, the CDR3 is TGTGCCAGCAGTTTATCGCTGGGGGCGGCCAAAAACATTCAGTACTTC.

This chain links TRBV10-3 with TRBJ2-6, with TRBD2 matching over 10 bases. Trimming removed 10 bases from V and 0 bases from J; junction bases left unmatched: 9. The CDR3 consists of 17 residues. Germline V gene data show CDR1 as ENHRY and CDR2 as SYGVKD. The CDR3 coding sequence is TGTGCCACCTCAACTAGCGGGACAATCTCTGGGGCCAACGTCCTGACTTTC. Its translation is CATSTSGTISGANVLTF.

V usage is TRBV2 and J usage is TRBJ2-2, with D maybe TRBD1 (6 bases). V shed 3 bases and J shed 4 bases, with 9 bases lying between them. Germline V gene lookup returns CDR1 SNHLY and CDR2 FYNNEI. This CDR3 spans 14 amino acids. The CDR3 nucleotides read TGTGCCAGCAGTGAGGTCAGGGGCACCGGGGAGCTGTTTTTT. The encoded protein is CASSEVRGTGELFF.

The chain has TRBV6-4 and TRBJ2-3, with D maybe TRBD2 (5 bases). Germline assignment: CDR1 MRHNA and CDR2 SNTAGT. With 0 bases removed from V and 2 bases from J, the gap between germline ends came to 9 bases. CDR3 length: 15 amino acids. DNA for the CDR3: TGTGCCAGCAGTGACTCAGCGGACCTCACAGATACGCAGTATTTT. Encoded protein: CASSDSADLTDTQYF.